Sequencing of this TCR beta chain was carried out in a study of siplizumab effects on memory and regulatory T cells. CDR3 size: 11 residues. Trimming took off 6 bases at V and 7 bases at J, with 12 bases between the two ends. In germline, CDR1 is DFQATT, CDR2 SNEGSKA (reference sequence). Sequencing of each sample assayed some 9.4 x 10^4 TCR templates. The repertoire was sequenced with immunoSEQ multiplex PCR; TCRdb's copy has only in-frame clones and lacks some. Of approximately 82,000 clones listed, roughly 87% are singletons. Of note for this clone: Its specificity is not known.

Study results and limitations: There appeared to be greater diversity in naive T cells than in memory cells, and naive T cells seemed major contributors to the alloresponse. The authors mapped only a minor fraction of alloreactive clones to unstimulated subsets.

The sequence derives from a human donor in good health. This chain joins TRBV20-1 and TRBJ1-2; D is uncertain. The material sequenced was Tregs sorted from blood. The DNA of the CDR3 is TGCAGTGCGTCTAGACCTACTGGCTACACCTTC. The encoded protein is CSASRPTGYTF.